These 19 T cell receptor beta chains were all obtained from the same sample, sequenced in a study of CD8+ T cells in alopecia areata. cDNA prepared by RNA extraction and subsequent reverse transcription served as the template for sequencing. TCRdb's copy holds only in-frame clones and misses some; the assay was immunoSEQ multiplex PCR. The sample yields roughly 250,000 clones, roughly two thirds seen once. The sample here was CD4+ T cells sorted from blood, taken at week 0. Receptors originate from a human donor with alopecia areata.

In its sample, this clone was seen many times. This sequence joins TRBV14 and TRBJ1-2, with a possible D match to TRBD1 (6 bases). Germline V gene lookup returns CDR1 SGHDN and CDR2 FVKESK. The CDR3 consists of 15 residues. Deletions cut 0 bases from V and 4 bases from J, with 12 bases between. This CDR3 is CASSQEGPRGYGYTF. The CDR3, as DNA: TGTGCCAGCAGCCAAGAAGGCCCCAGGGGCTATGGCTACACCTTC.

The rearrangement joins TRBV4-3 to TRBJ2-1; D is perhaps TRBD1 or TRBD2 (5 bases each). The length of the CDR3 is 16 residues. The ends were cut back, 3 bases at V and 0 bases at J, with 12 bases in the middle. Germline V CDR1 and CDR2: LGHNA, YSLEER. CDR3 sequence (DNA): TGCGCCAGCAGCCAGACCCGGGGCAGCTCCTACAATGAGCAGTTCTTC. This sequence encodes CASSQTRGSSYNEQFF.

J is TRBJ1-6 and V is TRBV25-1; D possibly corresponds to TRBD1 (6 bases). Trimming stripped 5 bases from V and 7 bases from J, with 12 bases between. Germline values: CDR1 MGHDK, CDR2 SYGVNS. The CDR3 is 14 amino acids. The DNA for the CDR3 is TGTGCCAGCAGTCAGCAGGGGAGGAATTCACCCCTCCACTTT. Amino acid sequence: CASSQQGRNSPLHF.

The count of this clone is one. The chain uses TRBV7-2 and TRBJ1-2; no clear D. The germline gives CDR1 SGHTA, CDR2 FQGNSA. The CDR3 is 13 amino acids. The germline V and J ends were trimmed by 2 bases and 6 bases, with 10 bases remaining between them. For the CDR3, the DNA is TGTGCCAGCAGCTTACGGCTAGGAGATGGCTACACCTTC. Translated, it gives CASSLRLGDGYTF.

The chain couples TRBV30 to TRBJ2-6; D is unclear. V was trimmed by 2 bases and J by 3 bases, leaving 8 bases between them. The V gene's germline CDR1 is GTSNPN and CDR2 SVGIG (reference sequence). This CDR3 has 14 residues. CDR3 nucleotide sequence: TGTGCCTGGAGTACCCGCGGTGGGGCCAACGTCCTGACTTTC. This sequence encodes CAWSTRGGANVLTF.

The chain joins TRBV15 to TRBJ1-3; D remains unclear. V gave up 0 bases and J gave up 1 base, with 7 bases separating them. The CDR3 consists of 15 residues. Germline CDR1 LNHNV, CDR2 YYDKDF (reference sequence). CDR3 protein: CATSRDWASGNTIYF. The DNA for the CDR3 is TGTGCCACCAGCAGAGATTGGGCTTCTGGAAACACCATATATTTT.

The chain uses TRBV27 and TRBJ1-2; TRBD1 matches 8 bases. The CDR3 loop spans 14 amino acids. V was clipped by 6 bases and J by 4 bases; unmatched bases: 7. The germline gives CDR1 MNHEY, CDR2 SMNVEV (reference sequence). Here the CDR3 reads CASRLSGGSYGYTF. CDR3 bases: TGTGCCAGCAGACTCTCAGGGGGCAGCTATGGCTACACCTTC.

CDR3 DNA: TGCAGCGTTGTGCAGAGCGGGGGGGCCCAAGAGACCCAGTACTTC. Protein: CSVVQSGGAQETQYF. The genes are TRBV29-1 and TRBJ2-5; 10 positions match TRBD2. V shed 4 bases and J 1 base; nucleotides not matched to a gene: 6. This CDR3 has 15 amino acids. The germline CDR1 and CDR2 sequences are SQVTM and ANQGSEA.

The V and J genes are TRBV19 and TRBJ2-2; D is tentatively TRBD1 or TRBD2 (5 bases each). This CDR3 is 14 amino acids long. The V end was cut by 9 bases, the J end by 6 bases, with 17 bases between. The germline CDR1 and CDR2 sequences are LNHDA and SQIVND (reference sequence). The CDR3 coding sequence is TGTGCCAGCCGGGGTCCAGGGTTGGCCGGGGAGCTGTTTTTT. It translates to CASRGPGLAGELFF.

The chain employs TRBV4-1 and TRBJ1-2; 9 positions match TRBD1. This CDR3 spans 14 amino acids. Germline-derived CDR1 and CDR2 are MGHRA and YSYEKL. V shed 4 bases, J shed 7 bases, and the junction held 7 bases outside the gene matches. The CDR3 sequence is CASSRPGQGGGYTF. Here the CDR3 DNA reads TGCGCCAGCAGCCGACCGGGACAGGGAGGTGGCTACACCTTC.

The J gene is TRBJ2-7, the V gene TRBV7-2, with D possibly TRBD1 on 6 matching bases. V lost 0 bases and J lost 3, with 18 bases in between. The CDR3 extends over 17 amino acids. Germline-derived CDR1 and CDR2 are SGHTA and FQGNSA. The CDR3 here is CASSLASLGQGFYEQYF. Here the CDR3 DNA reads TGTGCCAGCAGCTTAGCGTCCCTGGGCCAGGGGTTCTACGAGCAGTACTTC.

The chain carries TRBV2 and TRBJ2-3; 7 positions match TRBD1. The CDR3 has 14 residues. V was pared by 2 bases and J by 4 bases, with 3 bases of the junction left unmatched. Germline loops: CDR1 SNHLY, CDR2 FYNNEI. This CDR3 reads CASSEPQGADTQYF. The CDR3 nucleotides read TGTGCCAGCAGTGAACCCCAGGGGGCAGATACGCAGTATTTT.

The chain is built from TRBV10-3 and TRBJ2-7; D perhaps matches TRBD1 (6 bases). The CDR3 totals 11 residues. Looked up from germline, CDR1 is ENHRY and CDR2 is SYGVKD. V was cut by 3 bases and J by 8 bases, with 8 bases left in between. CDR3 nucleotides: TGTGCCATCAGTGAAACAGGGAAGCAGTACTTC. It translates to CAISETGKQYF.

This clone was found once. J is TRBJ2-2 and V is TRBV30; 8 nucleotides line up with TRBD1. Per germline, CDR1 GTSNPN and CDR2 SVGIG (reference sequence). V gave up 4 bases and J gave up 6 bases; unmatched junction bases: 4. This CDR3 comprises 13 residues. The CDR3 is CAWTRGQAGELFF. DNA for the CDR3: TGTGCCTGGACCAGGGGGCAGGCCGGGGAGCTGTTTTTT.

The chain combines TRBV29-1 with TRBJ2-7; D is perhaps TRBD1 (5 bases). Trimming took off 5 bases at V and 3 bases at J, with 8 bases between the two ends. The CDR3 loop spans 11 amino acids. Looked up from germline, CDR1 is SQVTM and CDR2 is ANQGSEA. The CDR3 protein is CSVSDSYEQYF. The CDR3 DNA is TGCAGCGTTTCCGACAGCTACGAGCAGTACTTC.

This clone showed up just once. The CDR3 sequence: CASSPLGGGDNQPQHF. Here the CDR3 DNA reads TGTGCCAGCAGCCCCCTTGGAGGGGGTGACAATCAGCCCCAGCATTTT. V gene TRBV2 combines with J gene TRBJ1-5, with D possibly TRBD1 on 6 matching bases. With 6 bases removed from V and 3 bases from J, the gap between germline ends came to 18 bases. This CDR3 spans 16 amino acids. Germline assignment: CDR1 SNHLY and CDR2 FYNNEI.

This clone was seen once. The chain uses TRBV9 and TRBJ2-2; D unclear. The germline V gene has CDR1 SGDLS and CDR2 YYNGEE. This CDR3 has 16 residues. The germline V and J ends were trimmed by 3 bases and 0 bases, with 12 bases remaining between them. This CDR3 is CASSARSGPNTGELFF. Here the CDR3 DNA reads TGTGCCAGCAGCGCTCGTTCGGGCCCGAACACCGGGGAGCTGTTTTTT.

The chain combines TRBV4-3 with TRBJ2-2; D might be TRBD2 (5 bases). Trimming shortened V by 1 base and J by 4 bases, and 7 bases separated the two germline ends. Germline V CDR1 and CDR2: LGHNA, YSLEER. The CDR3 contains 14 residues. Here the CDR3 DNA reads TGCGCCAGCAGCCAAGTGAGGGTCACCGGGGAGCTGTTTTTT. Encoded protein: CASSQVRVTGELFF.

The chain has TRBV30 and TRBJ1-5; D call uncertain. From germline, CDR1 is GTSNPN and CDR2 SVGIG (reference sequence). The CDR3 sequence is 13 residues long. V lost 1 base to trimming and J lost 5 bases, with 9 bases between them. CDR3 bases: TGTGCCTGGAGTGCGGGGTGGGATCAGCCCCAGCATTTT. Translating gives CAWSAGWDQPQHF.